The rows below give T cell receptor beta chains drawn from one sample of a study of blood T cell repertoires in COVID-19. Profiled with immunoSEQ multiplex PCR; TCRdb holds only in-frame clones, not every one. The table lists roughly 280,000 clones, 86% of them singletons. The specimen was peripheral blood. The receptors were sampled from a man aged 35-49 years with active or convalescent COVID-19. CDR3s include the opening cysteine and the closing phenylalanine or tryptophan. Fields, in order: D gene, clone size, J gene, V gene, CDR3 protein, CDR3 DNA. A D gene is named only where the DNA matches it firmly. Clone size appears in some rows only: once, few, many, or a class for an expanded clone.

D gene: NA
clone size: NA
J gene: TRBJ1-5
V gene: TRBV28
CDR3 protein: CATHRVNQPQHF
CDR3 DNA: TGTGCCACCCACAGGGTCAATCAGCCCCAGCATTTT

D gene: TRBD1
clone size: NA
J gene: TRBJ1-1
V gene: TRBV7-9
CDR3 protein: CASTIGTGGTEAFF
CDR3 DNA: TGTGCCAGCACGATCGGAACAGGGGGCACTGAAGCTTTCTTT

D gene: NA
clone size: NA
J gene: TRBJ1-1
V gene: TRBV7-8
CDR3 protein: CASSLVQGFTEAFF
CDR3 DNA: TGTGCCAGCAGCTTAGTACAGGGATTCACTGAAGCTTTCTTT

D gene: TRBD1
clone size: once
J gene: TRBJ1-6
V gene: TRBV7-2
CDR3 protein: CASSSSTGYEGSPLHF
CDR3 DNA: TGTGCCAGCAGCTCCTCGACAGGGTATGAGGGTTCACCCCTCCACTTT

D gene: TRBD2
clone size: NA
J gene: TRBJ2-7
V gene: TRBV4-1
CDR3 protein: CASSQTRASGSYEQYF
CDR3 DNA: TGCGCCAGCAGCCAAACTCGGGCTAGCGGGAGTTACGAGCAGTACTTC

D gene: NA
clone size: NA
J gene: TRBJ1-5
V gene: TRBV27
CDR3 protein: CASSGGYSNQPQHF
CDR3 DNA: TGTGCCAGCAGTGGGGGGTATAGCAATCAGCCCCAGCATTTT

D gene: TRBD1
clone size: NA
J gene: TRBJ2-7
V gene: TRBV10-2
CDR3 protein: CASRGPGQGGYEQYF
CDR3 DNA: TGCGCCAGCAGGGGCCCGGGACAGGGGGGCTACGAGCAGTACTTC

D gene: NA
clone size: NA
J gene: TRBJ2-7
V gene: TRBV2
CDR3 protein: CASSEVDSPYEQYF
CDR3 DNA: TGTGCCAGCAGTGAAGTCGACAGTCCCTACGAGCAGTACTTC

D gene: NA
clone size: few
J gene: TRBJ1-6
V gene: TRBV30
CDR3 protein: CAWGSGVVSPLHF
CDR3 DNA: TGTGCCTGGGGTTCAGGTGTGGTTTCACCCCTCCACTTT

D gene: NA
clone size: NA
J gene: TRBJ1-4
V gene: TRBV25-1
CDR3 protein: CASSVRGSTNEKLFF
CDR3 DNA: TGTGCCAGCAGTGTAAGGGGTTCAACTAATGAAAAACTGTTTTTT

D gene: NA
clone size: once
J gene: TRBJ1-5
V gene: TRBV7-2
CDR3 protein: CASSTRQALAQPQHF
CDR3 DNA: TGTGCCAGCAGCACCCGACAGGCCCTGGCGCAGCCCCAGCATTTT

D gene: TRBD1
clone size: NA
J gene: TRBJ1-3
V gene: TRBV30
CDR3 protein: CAWSKTGVSGNTIYF
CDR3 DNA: TGTGCCTGGAGCAAGACAGGGGTCTCTGGAAACACCATATATTTT

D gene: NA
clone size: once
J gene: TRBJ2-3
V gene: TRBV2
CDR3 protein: CARATDTQYF
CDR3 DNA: TGTGCCAGAGCCACAGATACGCAGTATTTT

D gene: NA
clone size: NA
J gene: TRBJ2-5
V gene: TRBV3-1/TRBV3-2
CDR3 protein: CASSPLQAQETQYF
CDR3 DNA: TGTGCCAGCAGCCCGCTTCAGGCCCAAGAGACCCAGTACTTC

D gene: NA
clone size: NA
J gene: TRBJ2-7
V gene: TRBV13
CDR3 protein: CASSLGGDGSYEQYF
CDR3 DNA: TGTGCCAGCAGCTTGGGCGGAGACGGGAGCTACGAGCAGTACTTC